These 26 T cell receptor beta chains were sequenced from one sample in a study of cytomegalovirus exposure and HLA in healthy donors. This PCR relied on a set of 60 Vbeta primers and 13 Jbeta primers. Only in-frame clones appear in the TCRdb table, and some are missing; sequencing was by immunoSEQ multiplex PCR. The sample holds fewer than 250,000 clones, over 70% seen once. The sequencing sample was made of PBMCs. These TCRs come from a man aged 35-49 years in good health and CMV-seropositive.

Written as DNA, the CDR3 is TGCAGCTCATCCATAGGAAGAGGGAATGAGCAGTTCTTC. Its protein product is CSSSIGRGNEQFF. V gene TRBV29-1 combines with J gene TRBJ2-1, with a weak D call TRBD2 (5 bases). The germline V and J ends were trimmed by 8 bases and 7 bases, with 18 bases remaining between them. CDR1 is SQVTM and CDR2 is ANQGSEA in the germline V gene. The CDR3 runs to 13 residues.

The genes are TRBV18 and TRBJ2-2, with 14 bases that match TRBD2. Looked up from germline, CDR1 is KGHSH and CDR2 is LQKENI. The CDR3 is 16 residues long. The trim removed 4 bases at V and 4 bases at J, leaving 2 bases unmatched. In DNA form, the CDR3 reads TGTGCCAGCTCACTGACTAGCGGGAGGGCCACCGGGGAGCTGTTTTTT. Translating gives CASSLTSGRATGELFF.

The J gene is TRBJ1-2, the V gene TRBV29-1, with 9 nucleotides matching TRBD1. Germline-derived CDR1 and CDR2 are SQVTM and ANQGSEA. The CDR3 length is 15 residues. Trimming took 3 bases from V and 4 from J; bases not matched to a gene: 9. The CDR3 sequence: CSVDGTGQGSYGYTF. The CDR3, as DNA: TGCAGCGTTGATGGGACAGGGCAAGGGAGCTATGGCTACACCTTC.

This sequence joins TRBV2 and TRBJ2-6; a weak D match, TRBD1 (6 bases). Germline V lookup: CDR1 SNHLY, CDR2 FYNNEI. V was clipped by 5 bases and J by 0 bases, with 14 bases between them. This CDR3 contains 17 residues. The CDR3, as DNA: TGTGCCAGCAGTCCACAGGGATTTGGCTCTGGGGCCAACGTCCTGACTTTC. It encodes CASSPQGFGSGANVLTF.

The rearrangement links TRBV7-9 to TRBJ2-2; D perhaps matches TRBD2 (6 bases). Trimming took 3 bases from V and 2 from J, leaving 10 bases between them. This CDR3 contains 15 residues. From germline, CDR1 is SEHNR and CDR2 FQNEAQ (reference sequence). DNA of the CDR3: TGTGCCAGCAGCTTCCCGGACTACAACACCGGGGAGCTGTTTTTT. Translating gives CASSFPDYNTGELFF.

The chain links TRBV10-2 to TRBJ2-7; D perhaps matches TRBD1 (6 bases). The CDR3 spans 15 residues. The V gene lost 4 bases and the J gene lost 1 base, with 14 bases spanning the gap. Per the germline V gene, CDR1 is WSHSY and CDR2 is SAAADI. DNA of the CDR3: TGCGCCAGCAGTGCAACACAACAGGGTTCCTACGAGCAGTACTTC. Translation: CASSATQQGSYEQYF.

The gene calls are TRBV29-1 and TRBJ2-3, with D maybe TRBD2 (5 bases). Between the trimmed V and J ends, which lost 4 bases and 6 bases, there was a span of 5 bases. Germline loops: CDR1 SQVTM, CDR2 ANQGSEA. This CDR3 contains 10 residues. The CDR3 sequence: CSVGEDTQYF. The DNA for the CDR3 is TGCAGCGTTGGGGAGGATACGCAGTATTTT.

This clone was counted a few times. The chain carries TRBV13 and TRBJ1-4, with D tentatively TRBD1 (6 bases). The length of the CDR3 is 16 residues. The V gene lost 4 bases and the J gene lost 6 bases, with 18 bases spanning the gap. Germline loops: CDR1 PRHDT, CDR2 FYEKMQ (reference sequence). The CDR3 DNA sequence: TGTGCCAGCAGCTCCACCAACAGGGATCGTTATGAAAAACTGTTTTTT. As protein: CASSSTNRDRYEKLFF.

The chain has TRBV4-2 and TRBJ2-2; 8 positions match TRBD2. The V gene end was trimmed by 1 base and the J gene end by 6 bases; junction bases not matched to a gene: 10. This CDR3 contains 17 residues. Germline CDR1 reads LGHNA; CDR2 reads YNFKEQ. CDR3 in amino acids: CASSQVGSGNIAGELFF. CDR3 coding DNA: TGTGCCAGCAGCCAAGTTGGTAGCGGGAATATCGCCGGGGAGCTGTTTTTT.

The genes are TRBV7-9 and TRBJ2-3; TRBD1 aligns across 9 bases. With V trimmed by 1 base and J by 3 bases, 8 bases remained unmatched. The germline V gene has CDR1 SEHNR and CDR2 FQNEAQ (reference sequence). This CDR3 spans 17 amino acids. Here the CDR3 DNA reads TGTGCCAGCAGCTTAGTTCCCGGGACAGGGATGACAGATACGCAGTATTTT. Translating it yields CASSLVPGTGMTDTQYF.

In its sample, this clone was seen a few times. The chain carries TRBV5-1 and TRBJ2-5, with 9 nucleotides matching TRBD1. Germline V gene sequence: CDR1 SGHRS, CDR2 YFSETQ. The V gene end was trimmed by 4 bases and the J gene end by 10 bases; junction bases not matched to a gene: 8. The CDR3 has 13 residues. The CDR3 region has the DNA TGCGCCAGCAGCGATCAGGGACAGGGTGACCAGTACTTC. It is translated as CASSDQGQGDQYF.

The CDR3 spells CAISEYGTVTGELFF. CDR3 bases: TGTGCCATCAGTGAATATGGGACAGTTACCGGGGAGCTGTTTTTT. The chain links TRBV10-3 to TRBJ2-2, with 7 bases aligning to TRBD1. The CDR3 loop spans 15 amino acids. The V segment lost 3 bases and the J segment 5 bases; nucleotides outside the gene matches: 6. The germline CDR1 and CDR2 sequences are ENHRY and SYGVKD.

The CDR3: CASSLTGSYNEQFF. The CDR3 DNA sequence: TGTGCCAGCAGCCTAACAGGGTCCTACAATGAGCAGTTCTTC. The V call is TRBV5-6, the J call TRBJ2-1; possible D gene TRBD1, 6 bases. Germline V CDR1 and CDR2: SGHDT, YYEEEE. The CDR3 is 14 amino acids. The V and J ends lost 4 bases and 1 base respectively, with 9 bases between them. The complete variable domain, with remaining parts taken from reference TRBV5-6 and TRBJ2-1, reads DAGVTQSPTHLIKTRGQQVTLRCSPKSGHDTVSWYQQALGQGPQFIFQYYEEEERQRGNFPDRFSGHQFPNYSSELNVNALLLGDSALYLCASSLTGSYNEQFFGPGTRLTVL.

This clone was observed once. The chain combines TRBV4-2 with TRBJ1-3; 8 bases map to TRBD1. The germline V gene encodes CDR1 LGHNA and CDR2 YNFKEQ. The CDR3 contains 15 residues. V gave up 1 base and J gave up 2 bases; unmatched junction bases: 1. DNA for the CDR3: TGTGCCAGCAGCCAAGCAGGGGGCACTGGAAACACCATATATTTT. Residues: CASSQAGGTGNTIYF.

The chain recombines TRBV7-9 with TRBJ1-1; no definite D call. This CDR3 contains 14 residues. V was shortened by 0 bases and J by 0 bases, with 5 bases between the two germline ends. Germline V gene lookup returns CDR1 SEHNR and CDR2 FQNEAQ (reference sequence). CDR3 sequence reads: CASSLAAVNTEAFF. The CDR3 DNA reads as TGTGCCAGCAGCTTAGCCGCAGTGAACACTGAAGCTTTCTTT.

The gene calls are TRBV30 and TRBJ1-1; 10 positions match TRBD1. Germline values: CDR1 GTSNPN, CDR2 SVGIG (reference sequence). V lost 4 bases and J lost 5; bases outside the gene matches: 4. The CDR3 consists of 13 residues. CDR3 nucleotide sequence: TGTGCCTGGACTAGGGACAGGGGAACTGAAGCTTTCTTT. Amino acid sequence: CAWTRDRGTEAFF.

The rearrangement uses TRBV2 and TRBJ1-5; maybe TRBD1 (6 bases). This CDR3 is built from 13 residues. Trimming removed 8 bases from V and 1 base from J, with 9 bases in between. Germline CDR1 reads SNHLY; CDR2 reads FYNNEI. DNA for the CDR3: TGTGCCAGCGGGGACACAAGCAATCAGCCCCAGCATTTT. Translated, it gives CASGDTSNQPQHF.

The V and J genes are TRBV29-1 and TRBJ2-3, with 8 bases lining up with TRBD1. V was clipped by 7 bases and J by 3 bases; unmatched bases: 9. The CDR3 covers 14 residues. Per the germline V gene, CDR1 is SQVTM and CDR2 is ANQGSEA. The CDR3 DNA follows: TGCAGCGCCGCCCAGGGGGCGCAGACAGATACGCAGTATTTT. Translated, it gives CSAAQGAQTDTQYF.

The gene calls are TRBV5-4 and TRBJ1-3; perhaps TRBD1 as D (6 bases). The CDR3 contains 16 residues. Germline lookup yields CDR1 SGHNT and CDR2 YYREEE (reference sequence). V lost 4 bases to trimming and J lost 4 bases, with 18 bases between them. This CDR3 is CASSPQQGKNGNTIYF. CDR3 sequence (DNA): TGTGCCAGCAGCCCACAACAGGGAAAGAACGGAAACACCATATATTTT.

CDR3: CASSLFDEKLFF. For the CDR3, the DNA is TGTGCCAGCAGCTTATTCGATGAAAAACTGTTTTTT. The genes are TRBV7-9 and TRBJ1-4; D ambiguous. The CDR3 totals 12 residues. CDR1 and CDR2 from the germline V gene are SEHNR and FQNEAQ (reference sequence). V dropped 2 bases and J dropped 6 bases, with 4 bases sitting between them.

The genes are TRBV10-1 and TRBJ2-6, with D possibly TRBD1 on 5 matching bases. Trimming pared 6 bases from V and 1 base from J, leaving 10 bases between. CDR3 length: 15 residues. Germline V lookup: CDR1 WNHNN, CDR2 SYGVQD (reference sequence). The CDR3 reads CASSREGSGANVLTF. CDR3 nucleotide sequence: TGCGCCAGCAGCAGGGAAGGGTCTGGGGCCAACGTCCTGACTTTC.

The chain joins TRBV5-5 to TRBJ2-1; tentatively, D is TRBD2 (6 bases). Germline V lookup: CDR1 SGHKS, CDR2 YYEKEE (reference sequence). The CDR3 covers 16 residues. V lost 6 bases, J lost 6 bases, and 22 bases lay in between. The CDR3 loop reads CASTAWGTWAPNEQFF. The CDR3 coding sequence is TGTGCCAGCACAGCTTGGGGGACTTGGGCACCCAATGAGCAGTTCTTC.

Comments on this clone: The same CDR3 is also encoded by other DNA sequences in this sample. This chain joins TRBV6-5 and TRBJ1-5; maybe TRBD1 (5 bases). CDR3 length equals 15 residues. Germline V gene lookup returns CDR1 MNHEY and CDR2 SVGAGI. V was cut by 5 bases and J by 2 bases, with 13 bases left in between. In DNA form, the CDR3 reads TGTGCCAGCAGTCCGAAGGGGTTAGGCAATCAGCCCCAGCATTTT. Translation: CASSPKGLGNQPQHF.

In DNA, the CDR3 is TGTGCCAGCATGAGGATTAATAGCAATCAGCCCCAGCATTTT. It codes for CASMRINSNQPQHF. The chain carries TRBV6-5 and TRBJ1-5; D is ambiguous. V lost 7 bases to trimming and J lost 0 bases, with 10 bases between them. The CDR3 spans 14 residues. The germline gives CDR1 MNHEY, CDR2 SVGAGI.

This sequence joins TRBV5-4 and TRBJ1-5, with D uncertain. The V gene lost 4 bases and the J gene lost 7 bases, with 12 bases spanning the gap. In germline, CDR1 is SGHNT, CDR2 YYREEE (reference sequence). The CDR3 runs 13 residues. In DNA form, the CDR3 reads TGTGCCAGCAGCCTAAACAGAGAGCAGCCCCAGCATTTT. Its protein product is CASSLNREQPQHF. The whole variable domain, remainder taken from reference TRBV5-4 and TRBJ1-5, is ETGVTQSPTHLIKTRGQQVTLRCSSQSGHNTVSWYQQALGQGPQFIFQYYREEENGRGNFPPRFSGLQFPNYSSELNVNALELDDSALYLCASSLNREQPQHFGDGTRLSIL.

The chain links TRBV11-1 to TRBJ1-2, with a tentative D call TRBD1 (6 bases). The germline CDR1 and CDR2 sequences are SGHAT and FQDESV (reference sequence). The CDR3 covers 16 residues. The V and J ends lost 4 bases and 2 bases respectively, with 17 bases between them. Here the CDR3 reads CASSSTADTGNYGYTF. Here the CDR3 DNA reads TGTGCCAGCAGCTCGACGGCCGATACAGGGAACTATGGCTACACCTTC.